Each of the 15 T cell receptor beta chains below was sequenced from the same sample in a study of CD8 T cells in ankylosing spondylitis. Findings and caveats of the study: What appeared characteristic of ankylosing spondylitis blood was a TCR beta motif of eight highly homologous variants.

Antigens for these TCRs are unknown. One entry per CDR3 protein results from TCRdb running MiXCR on the 5' RACE reads. The table has hundreds of thousands of distinct CDR3 sequences, about 17% seen once; the top ten hold under 55%. The specimen sequenced was blood, either unsorted or a sorted T cell fraction (not recorded which). These receptors were taken from a male donor with ankylosing spondylitis.

This clonotype appeared a few times. J is TRBJ2-2 and V is TRBV24-1; 7 bases map to TRBD2. J was trimmed by 5 bases and V by 9 bases; bases with no gene match: 8. Germline assignment: CDR1 KGHDR and CDR2 SFDVKD. The CDR3 runs to 14 residues. This CDR3 reads CATRRGDGTGELFF. As DNA, the CDR3 is TGTGCCACCCGTCGGGGGGATGGAACCGGGGAGCTGTTTTTT.

CDR3 DNA: TGTGCCAGCAGCTTAGGGGAGACAGGGGTTTTGGTTCAGCCCCAGCATTTT. It specifies CASSLGETGVLVQPQHF. The chain has TRBV7-2 and TRBJ1-5; TRBD1 matches 8 bases. The germline V gene has CDR1 SGHTA and CDR2 FQGNSA. The CDR3 consists of 17 residues. The V segment lost 1 base and the J segment 6 bases; nucleotides outside the gene matches: 11.

V usage is TRBV19 and J usage is TRBJ1-1; the D is unclear. Germline CDR1 LNHDA, CDR2 SQIVND (reference sequence). The CDR3 contains 14 residues. V was trimmed by 7 bases and J by 10 bases, leaving 22 bases between them. CDR3 protein: CASIDKGLVELAFF. In DNA form, the CDR3 reads TGTGCCAGTATCGACAAGGGCTTGGTCGAGCTAGCTTTCTTT.

This clonotype was picked up a small number of times. The gene calls are TRBV7-8 and TRBJ1-1; D remains ambiguous. V gave up 0 bases and J gave up 0 bases, with 8 bases separating them. The CDR3 runs 15 residues. Germline V gene data show CDR1 as SGHVS and CDR2 as FQNEAQ. DNA of the CDR3: TGTGCCAGCAGCTTAGCGGCAGATTTGAACACTGAAGCTTTCTTT. Its translation: CASSLAADLNTEAFF.

This clonotype was seen a handful of times. The chain carries TRBV27 and TRBJ1-1; D is possibly TRBD1 (5 bases). In germline, CDR1 is MNHEY, CDR2 SMNVEV (reference sequence). V lost 8 bases, J lost 0 bases, and 13 bases lay in between. The CDR3 has 14 residues. CDR3 nucleotides: TGTGCCAGCTGCTACTGGGGGATGAACACTGAAGCTTTCTTT. Protein product: CASCYWGMNTEAFF.

V is TRBV28 and J is TRBJ2-1, with D perhaps assigned TRBD1 or TRBD2 (5 bases each). The CDR3 has 13 amino acids. Per germline, CDR1 MDHEN and CDR2 SYDVKM. Trimming took 2 bases from V and 9 from J, leaving 11 bases between them. Here the CDR3 DNA reads TGTGCCAGCAGTTTAGGGACCGCGGTTGAGCAGTTCTTC. Translated: CASSLGTAVEQFF.

This clonotype was recorded a few times. This sequence joins TRBV7-2 and TRBJ1-5, with D hard to call. This CDR3 has 15 amino acids. V was trimmed by 5 bases and J by 1 base, leaving 12 bases between them. CDR1 and CDR2 (germline): SGHTA, FQGNSA. The CDR3, as DNA: TGTGCCAGCAGCCTCACGTGGGAGAGCAATCAGCCCCAGCATTTT. Translating gives CASSLTWESNQPQHF.

The V call is TRBV28, the J call TRBJ1-4, with 8 bases fitting TRBD1. The V segment lost 5 bases and the J segment 5 bases; nucleotides outside the gene matches: 4. CDR1 is MDHEN, CDR2 SYDVKM, per germline. CDR3 length equals 14 residues. CDR3 sequence reads: CASSHRGRNEKLFF. In nucleotides, the CDR3 is TGTGCCAGCAGTCACAGGGGGAGGAATGAAAAACTGTTTTTT.

The V and J genes are TRBV5-1 and TRBJ1-3; TRBD1 might be the D (6 bases). This CDR3 is built from 12 residues. In germline, CDR1 is SGHRS, CDR2 YFSETQ. Trimming shortened V by 6 bases and J by 4 bases, and 8 bases separated the two germline ends. CDR3 nucleotide sequence: TGCGCCAGCAAGGGGGACGGAAACACCATATATTTT. Its protein is CASKGDGNTIYF.

The chain recombines TRBV30 with TRBJ1-1; tentative D call: TRBD1 (6 bases). Trimming took off 0 bases at V and 6 bases at J, with 11 bases between the two ends. The CDR3 has 13 amino acids. From germline, CDR1 is GTSNPN and CDR2 SVGIG (reference sequence). This CDR3 is CAWSVQGRAEAFF. The CDR3 coding sequence is TGTGCCTGGAGTGTACAGGGAAGGGCTGAAGCTTTCTTT.

The genes are TRBV27 and TRBJ1-2; perhaps TRBD1 as D (6 bases). The V end lost 4 bases, the J end lost 7 bases, and 13 bases lay between the germline ends. CDR1 MNHEY and CDR2 SMNVEV come from the germline V gene (reference sequence). The CDR3 has 13 residues. CDR3 nucleotide sequence: TGTGCCAGCAGTTCTCAGGGGATCGGTGGCTACACCTTC. Amino acids: CASSSQGIGGYTF.

This clonotype was counted between two and nine times. The rearrangement links TRBV5-1 to TRBJ2-2; D may correspond to TRBD1 or TRBD2 (5 bases each). The V and J ends lost 1 base and 5 bases respectively, with 18 bases between them. CDR3 length equals 17 residues. Germline CDR1 SGHRS, CDR2 YFSETQ. As DNA, the CDR3 is TGCGCCAGCAGCTTGTGGGGACCTAGCTACGGGACCGGGGAGCTGTTTTTT. It yields the protein CASSLWGPSYGTGELFF.

There are a few counts of this clonotype. The genes are TRBV7-2 and TRBJ2-1; the D gene is possibly TRBD2 (6 bases). This CDR3 region has 13 residues. In germline, CDR1 is SGHTA, CDR2 FQGNSA. Trimming stripped 3 bases from V and 9 bases from J, with 12 bases between. The CDR3 bases are TGTGCCAGCAGCTTTGGGGGAGGTACTGAGCAGTTCTTC. It yields the protein CASSFGGGTEQFF.

This clonotype appeared a few times. The V gene is TRBV6-1, the J gene TRBJ1-2; a possible D gene is TRBD1 (5 bases). Trimming cost V 4 bases and J 4 bases, with 13 bases left between them. Germline CDR1 reads MNHNS; CDR2 reads SASEGT. The CDR3 is 14 residues long. The CDR3, as DNA: TGTGCCAGCAGTGCAGACAGTGATCTCTATGGCTACACCTTC. Translation: CASSADSDLYGYTF.

This clonotype was counted only a few times. The J gene is TRBJ2-1, the V gene TRBV5-5; TRBD1 agrees at 11 bases. Trimming at V came to 4 bases and at J to 6 bases, leaving 6 bases not matched to a gene. The CDR3 contains 15 residues. Germline V lookup: CDR1 SGHKS, CDR2 YYEKEE (reference sequence). Here the CDR3 reads CASSRTGTGGNEQFF. The CDR3 DNA follows: TGTGCCAGCAGCAGGACCGGGACAGGGGGCAATGAGCAGTTCTTC.